This paragraph covers one T cell receptor beta chain sequence. Germline CDR1 is SQVTM and CDR2 is ANQGSEA. The CDR3 spans 15 residues. No cell sorting was done before RNA was extracted from the tissue. Three rounds of nested PCR, following a modified ARM-PCR protocol, produced the TCRbeta library. From the multiplex PCR reads, TCRdb called clonotypes with MiXCR, one entry per CDR3 protein. Of around 140,000 distinct CDR3 sequences in the sample, approximately 66% are singletons; the top ten hold around a sixth. The data belong to a study of tumor and adjacent non-tumor tissue in lung cancer. The TCR originated in a man aged 60 to 69 with small cell lung cancer. Sequenced sample: lung tumor tissue. The chain has TRBV29-1 and TRBJ2-7; D possibly corresponds to TRBD1 (5 bases). CDR3: CSVHGWQGHNYKQYV. The CDR3 coding sequence is TGCAGCGTACACGGCTGGCAGGGCCACAACTACAAGCAGTACGTC.